This paragraph reports one T cell receptor (beta chain). No antigen is known for it. The record has no base qualities; no much larger clone is one base away. These data come from a study of T cells in tumors after PD-1 blockade (dated by TCRdb to the late 2010s). In terms of the full investigation: Patients with prior checkpoint blockade, systemic immunosuppressant use, or recent radiotherapy or other anti-cancer therapy within 4 weeks were excluded. Patients received pembrolizumab 200 mg every 3 weeks or cemiplimab 350 mg every 2 weeks. Ongoing daily vismodegib 150 mg was also given to a subset of patients during anti-PD-1 treatment. On average, peripheral blood samples had roughly 110,000 TCR templates (range 24,679-257,772) and around 35,000 unique clonotypes. The study performed paired single-cell RNA and TCR sequencing on site-matched tumors from BCC or SCC patients before and after anti-PD-1 therapy. Bulk TCR sequencing was performed on nine to eleven peripheral blood samples from about five patients to compare blood and tumor clonotypes. RECIST version 1.1 was used to assess clinical response.

The immunoSEQ platform was used to carry out deep TCRbeta sequencing. Per the source publication's procedure: Only productive rearrangements were exported from the immunoSEQ Analyzer for further analysis. Bulk TCRbeta clonotypes were assigned T cell phenotypes by matching to single-cell RNA+TCR-seq clones sharing the same TCRbeta sequence. Clone enrichment in tumor was calculated as tumor frequency divided by PBMC frequency from bulk TCR sequencing. GLIPH was used to sort TCRs into specificity groups, which are clusters of distinct TCRs that likely recognize common antigens through shared CDR3 motifs. TCRdb limited this immuneACCESS table to in-frame rearrangements with V and J called. A share of clones is missing; checked studies link under half to unresolved V genes, and the rest is unexplained. That table is the source of V, J and clone size, and D and trimming were worked out from the DNA. A total of roughly 47,000 clones appear in this sample, 79% of them only once. Roughly a sixth of the sample is held by the ten biggest clonotypes.

What the work shows at the level of the full study, not this receptor alone: Where the novel T cell clones came from was not identified, and possible sources could include lymphoid organs or rare unexpanded clones inside the tumor or in the tumor periphery. Approximately 41% of the TCR clonotypes from tumors also showed up in blood, and some novel exhausted tumor clones were present in pre-treatment blood, which suggests peripheral recruitment.

The sample's time point label, decoded: before anti-PD-1 therapy. For bulk TCRbeta sequencing, genomic DNA was extracted from tumor biopsies or peripheral blood, and input amounts ranged from about 600 ng to 6,004 ng. Every patient had histologically proven advanced or metastatic basal or squamous cell carcinoma and was a poor candidate for surgical resection. The basal cell carcinoma cohort was made up of under twelve patients, and bulk tumor TCR sequencing was performed for seven or eight of these patients. Including cysteine and phenylalanine, the CDR3 has 14 amino acids. Only the CDR3 DNA is retained, 42 bases long and in frame from the first base. Deletion took 1 base off V and 2 bases off J, with a span of 8 bases between the germline ends. Taken from the germline V gene, the CDR1 and CDR2 loops are SGHRS and YFSETQ.

The source material was PBMCs, sampled before anti-PD-1 treatment. The chain is assembled from TRBV5-1 and TRBJ2-3, and the D gene may be TRBD1, 5 bases matching. This TCR derives from a human donor with basal cell carcinoma. Here is the DNA: TGCGCCAGCAGCTTGCAGGGATCCACAGATACGCAGTATTTT. Its coded protein is CASSLQGSTDTQYF.